The 12 T cell receptor beta chains below were found in one sample sequenced in a study of blood T cell repertoires in COVID-19. The table came from immunoSEQ multiplex PCR; TCRdb's copy has only in-frame clones and leaves some out. Among 45,000 to 65,000 clones listed, approximately 89% were seen once. The sample was peripheral blood. The receptors derive from a man in his sixties with active COVID-19.

The chain has TRBV6-2 or TRBV6-3 and TRBJ2-7, with a possible D match to TRBD2 (6 bases). Trimming took 2 bases from V and 7 from J, leaving 6 bases between them. Per germline, CDR1 MNHEY and CDR2 SVGEGT. This CDR3 comprises 11 residues. The chain's CDR3 is CASSYRGEQYF. Here the CDR3 DNA reads TGTGCCAGCAGTTACCGGGGGGAGCAGTACTTC.

The genes are TRBV9 and TRBJ1-3; 9 positions agree with TRBD1. Trimming cost V 4 bases and J 2 bases; bases outside gene matches: 10. This CDR3 comprises 17 residues. Germline V gene lookup returns CDR1 SGDLS and CDR2 YYNGEE. CDR3 loop: CASSLGTGPIAGNTIYF. The CDR3 nucleotides are TGTGCCAGCAGCCTCGGGACAGGGCCTATCGCTGGAAACACCATATATTTT.

This chain connects TRBV5-1 to TRBJ2-3, with 7 bases that match TRBD2. Germline trimming cut 0 bases from V and 4 bases from J; bases unmatched to any gene: 8. The germline V gene encodes CDR1 SGHRS and CDR2 YFSETQ. The CDR3 loop spans 16 amino acids. Here the CDR3 reads CASSLGATSISDTQYF. In DNA form, the CDR3 reads TGCGCCAGCAGCTTGGGTGCGACTAGCATATCAGATACGCAGTATTTT. The full variable domain, in which reference TRBV5-1 and TRBJ2-3 provide the parts outside the CDR3, is KAGVTQTPRYLIKTRGQQVTLSCSPISGHRSVSWYQQTPGQGLQFLFEYFSETQRNKGNFPGRFSGRQFSNSRSEMNVSTLELGDSALYLCASSLGATSISDTQYFGPGTRLTVL.

This clone has a handful of counts. The chain employs TRBV6-1 and TRBJ2-7, with 8 positions matching TRBD1. This CDR3 region has 16 residues. The trim removed 4 bases at V and 5 bases at J, leaving 13 bases unmatched. CDR1 is MNHNS and CDR2 is SASEGT in the germline V gene. In DNA form, the CDR3 reads TGTGCCAGCAGTGGATGGGACAGGACGGTTAGGGACGAGCAGTACTTC. It yields the protein CASSGWDRTVRDEQYF.

Here the CDR3 DNA reads TGTGCCAGCAGCCTTTCGACAGGGTATCGAGCTTTCTTT. Translating it yields CASSLSTGYRAFF. The gene calls are TRBV7-9 and TRBJ1-1, with TRBD1 matching 7 bases. Germline V lookup: CDR1 SEHNR, CDR2 FQNEAQ (reference sequence). This CDR3 has 13 residues. The trim removed 5 bases at V and 10 bases at J, leaving 10 bases unmatched.

The chain recombines TRBV5-1 with TRBJ2-7; 7 nucleotides align to TRBD1. The CDR3 totals 12 residues. V gave up 9 bases and J gave up 7 bases; unmatched junction bases: 10. The germline gives CDR1 SGHRS, CDR2 YFSETQ. CDR3 nucleotides: TGCGCCAAGACAGGGCCCGCTTGGGAGCAGTACTTC. Its translation is CAKTGPAWEQYF. Combining the CDR3 with reference TRBV5-1 and TRBJ2-7 gives the whole variable domain KAGVTQTPRYLIKTRGQQVTLSCSPISGHRSVSWYQQTPGQGLQFLFEYFSETQRNKGNFPGRFSGRQFSNSRSEMNVSTLELGDSALYLCAKTGPAWEQYFGPGTRLTVT.

This chain links TRBV10-3 with TRBJ2-1, with 9 bases that match TRBD2. The CDR3 consists of 15 residues. Germline V gene lookup returns CDR1 ENHRY and CDR2 SYGVKD. The V segment lost 5 bases and the J segment 3 bases; nucleotides outside the gene matches: 5. The CDR3 is CAISKTSGDYNEQFF. The DNA for the CDR3 is TGTGCCATCAGTAAGACTAGCGGAGACTACAATGAGCAGTTCTTC.

The chain employs TRBV4-3 and TRBJ2-5, with 12 bases lining up with TRBD2. CDR1 LGHNA and CDR2 YSLEER come from the germline V gene. The ends lost 1 base at V and 5 bases at J; junction bases unmatched: 11. The CDR3 has 18 amino acids. The CDR3 bases are TGCGCCAGCAGCCAAGGTACCCAAGGACTAGCGGGATTGGAGACCCAGTACTTC. Amino acids: CASSQGTQGLAGLETQYF.

The genes are TRBV4-2 and TRBJ2-3; 8 bases fit TRBD1. Germline V gene lookup returns CDR1 LGHNA and CDR2 YNFKEQ. This CDR3 spans 16 amino acids. The junction had 4 bases not matched to a gene; V was cut back by 0 bases and J by 2 bases. The CDR3 loop reads CASSQEGTGNTDTQYF. For the CDR3, the DNA is TGTGCCAGCAGCCAAGAAGGGACAGGTAACACAGATACGCAGTATTTT.

The V gene is TRBV7-9, the J gene TRBJ2-7; D is undetermined. Between the trimmed V and J ends, which lost 1 base and 0 bases, there was a span of 7 bases. Per germline, CDR1 SEHNR and CDR2 FQNEAQ (reference sequence). This CDR3 comprises 14 residues. The CDR3 protein is CASSLVADSYEQYF. Written as DNA, the CDR3 is TGTGCCAGCAGCTTAGTGGCCGACTCCTACGAGCAGTACTTC.

The V and J genes are TRBV10-3 and TRBJ2-1, with 8 bases matching TRBD1. The V gene end was trimmed by 0 bases and the J gene end by 0 bases; junction bases not matched to a gene: 4. The CDR3 is 17 residues long. Germline CDR1 reads ENHRY; CDR2 reads SYGVKD. The CDR3 region is CAISESNRGSSYNEQFF. CDR3 nucleotides: TGTGCCATCAGTGAGTCGAACAGGGGGAGCTCCTACAATGAGCAGTTCTTC.

The chain couples TRBV5-1 to TRBJ2-3, with TRBD1 matching over 8 bases. This CDR3 has 15 residues. The V gene's germline CDR1 is SGHRS and CDR2 YFSETQ. Germline trimming cut 3 bases from V and 3 bases from J; bases unmatched to any gene: 6. CDR3 coding DNA: TGCGCCAGCAGCTGGTACGGACAGGGAACAGATACGCAGTATTTT. It codes for CASSWYGQGTDTQYF.